The clone carrying this T cell receptor (beta chain) was seen repeatedly, ten times or more. Time point described: patch test 1, 2 weeks after DPC sensitization. The treatment: therapeutic diphenylcyclopropenone sensitization with weekly scalp DPC. Germline V gene data show CDR1 as LGHNA and CDR2 as YSLEER. The junction had 4 bases not matched to a gene; V was cut back by 1 base and J by 5 bases. The CDR3 is 15 residues long. The data were obtained in a study of human T cells and chemical hapten exposure. Study-level background: Sensitization used 2% DPC on approximately 2 cm by approximately 2 cm upper inner arm skin. Patients' scalps got diphenylcyclopropenone weekly throughout the roughly 25-week study. Readings were taken at 6 days from patch tests that had applied 0.01% DPC to the upper back.

TCRdb passed the RACE reads through MiXCR, listing each CDR3 protein once. The table includes about 120,000 distinct CDR3 sequences, around 10% detected once. This receptor was identified in a woman aged 50 to 65 with alopecia areata. Some clones in this sample may be carry-over from other donors' samples. Sequencing used whole blood, obtained in connection with sensitization to the hapten diphenylcyclopropenone (DPC). This rearrangement joins TRBV4-3 to TRBJ2-1; TRBD2 matches 8 bases. CDR3 region: CASSQGVAGNNEQFF. The CDR3 DNA reads as TGCGCCAGCAGCCAAGGGGTAGCGGGGAACAATGAGCAGTTCTTC.